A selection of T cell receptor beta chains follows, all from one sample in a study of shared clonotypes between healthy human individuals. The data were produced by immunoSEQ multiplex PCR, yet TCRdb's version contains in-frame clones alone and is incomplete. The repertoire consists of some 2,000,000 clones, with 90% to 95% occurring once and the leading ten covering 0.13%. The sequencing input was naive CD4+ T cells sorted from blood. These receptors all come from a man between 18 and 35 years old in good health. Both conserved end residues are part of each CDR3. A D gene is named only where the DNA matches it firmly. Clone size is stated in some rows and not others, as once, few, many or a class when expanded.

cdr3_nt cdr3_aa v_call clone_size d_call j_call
TGTGCCAGCAGCCCTCAGACAGGGGGGAAGAGCTATGGCTACACCTTC CASSPQTGGKSYGYTF TRBV11-2 once TRBD1 TRBJ1-2
TGTGCCAGCAGTCCCCCCACCTCACCCCTCCACTTT CASSPPTSPLHF TRBV28 NA NA TRBJ1-6
TGCGCCATCTCAGAGGGGGTCAGGAACGAGCAGTACTTC CAISEGVRNEQYF TRBV10-2 NA NA TRBJ2-7
TGTGCCAGCAGTAGGACAGGGGGCCCCTCCTACGAGCAGTACTTC CASSRTGGPSYEQYF TRBV6-5 NA TRBD1 TRBJ2-7
TGTGCCGCCTCCCGGGACAGGGATTCAACCCTCCACTTT CAASRDRDSTLHF TRBV19 few TRBD1 TRBJ1-6
TGTGCCAGTAGCCCGGGGAAATCAGATACGCAGTATTTT CASSPGKSDTQYF TRBV19 NA NA TRBJ2-3
TGTGCCAGCGCACAGGGGGCGAACTATGGCTACACCTTC CASAQGANYGYTF TRBV28 NA TRBD1 TRBJ1-2
TGTGCCAGCAGTTCCCTCGAATTGGGGACCTCCTACGAGCAGTACTTC CASSSLELGTSYEQYF TRBV6-5 NA NA TRBJ2-7
TGTGCCAGCAGCTTGGCAGGGAAAAACTATGGCTACACCTTC CASSLAGKNYGYTF TRBV5-4 NA NA TRBJ1-2
TGCGCCAGCAGTCCTCAGGGAGACTATGGCTACACCTTC CASSPQGDYGYTF TRBV10-2 once NA TRBJ1-2
TGTGCCAGCAGCCCCCGACCGGGCTACAATGAGCAGTTCTTC CASSPRPGYNEQFF TRBV16 NA NA TRBJ2-1
TGTGCCATCAGTGACCATGGGGGGGAGACCCAGTACTTC CAISDHGGETQYF TRBV10-3 once NA TRBJ2-5
TGTGCCAGCAGTGTGACAACCTCCTACGAGCAGTACTTC CASSVTTSYEQYF TRBV28 NA NA TRBJ2-7